These 22 T cell receptor beta chains came from one sample sequenced in a study of cytomegalovirus exposure and HLA in healthy donors. Primers included in the PCR were 60 Vbeta and 13 Jbeta primers. Profiling relied on immunoSEQ multiplex PCR, and the TCRdb table lists in-frame clones only, not all of them. The sample totals 75,000 to 95,000 clones. The sequencing input was PBMCs. The receptors come from a woman in her sixties in good health and CMV-seronegative.

The rearrangement uses TRBV30 and TRBJ2-4; 10 nucleotides line up with TRBD2. Looked up from germline, CDR1 is GTSNPN and CDR2 is SVGIG (reference sequence). CDR3 length: 15 residues. V shed 0 bases and J 4 bases; nucleotides not matched to a gene: 3. Written as DNA, the CDR3 is TGTGCCTGGAGTGTATATAGCGGGAGGAAAAACATTCAGTACTTC. Translated: CAWSVYSGRKNIQYF.

This CDR3 is CASSPLAGEIIGELFF. CDR3 bases: TGTGCCAGCTCACCACTAGCGGGAGAAATAATCGGGGAGCTGTTTTTT. This chain joins TRBV18 and TRBJ2-2; TRBD2 agrees at 9 bases. The CDR3 extends over 16 amino acids. From germline, CDR1 is KGHSH and CDR2 LQKENI. Germline trimming cut 1 base from V and 7 bases from J; bases unmatched to any gene: 7.

This chain uses TRBV19 with TRBJ2-1; 10 nucleotides agree with TRBD1. Trimming removed 1 base from V and 6 bases from J; junction bases left unmatched: 3. Germline V gene lookup returns CDR1 LNHDA and CDR2 SQIVND (reference sequence). The CDR3 sequence is 15 residues long. The CDR3 here is CASSIAGTGANEQFF. DNA for the CDR3: TGTGCCAGTAGTATAGCGGGGACAGGGGCCAATGAGCAGTTCTTC.

This chain uses TRBV18 with TRBJ1-4; 10 bases map to TRBD1. V was clipped by 5 bases and J by 6 bases; unmatched bases: 6. CDR1 and CDR2 from the germline V gene are KGHSH and LQKENI. The CDR3 length is 15 residues. The CDR3 DNA reads as TGTGCCAGCTCATCGACAGGGGGCGGGTATGAAAAACTGTTTTTT. Protein sequence: CASSSTGGGYEKLFF.

The V call is TRBV21-1, the J call TRBJ2-1; the D call of TRBD2 is as the table states it, not checked on the DNA. TRBV21-1 is noted as a pseudogene. This CDR3 is built from 15 residues. The DNA of the CDR3 is TGTGCCAGCAGCAAAGGGGCTAGCGGGAATTATGAGCAGTTCTTC. This gives the protein CASSKGASGNYEQFF.

The V call is TRBV29-1, the J call TRBJ2-3, with a weak D call TRBD1 (6 bases). Trimming took off 5 bases at V and 0 bases at J, with 15 bases between the two ends. Germline loops: CDR1 SQVTM, CDR2 ANQGSEA. This CDR3 has 15 amino acids. CDR3 sequence (DNA): TGCAGCGTTCTATACGGACAGAAAAGCACAGATACGCAGTATTTT. Translating it yields CSVLYGQKSTDTQYF.

The rearrangement uses TRBV28 and TRBJ2-7; maybe TRBD2 (6 bases). The CDR3 is 13 amino acids. Trimming pared 3 bases from V and 13 bases from J, leaving 19 bases between. Germline V lookup: CDR1 MDHEN, CDR2 SYDVKM. The DNA for the CDR3 is TGTGCCAGCAGTTTTGGGGTTGAGGGGAGGATTTACTTC. Its translation is CASSFGVEGRIYF.

The chain has TRBV4-3 and TRBJ2-1; 11 bases align to TRBD2. The germline V gene has CDR1 LGHNA and CDR2 YSLEER. V gave up 0 bases and J gave up 7 bases; unmatched junction bases: 8. The CDR3 runs to 17 residues. The CDR3 loop reads CASSQELAGDPRNEQFF. The CDR3 DNA reads TGCGCCAGCAGCCAAGAACTAGCGGGAGACCCTAGGAATGAGCAGTTCTTC.

The genes are TRBV5-4 and TRBJ2-3; 9 bases line up with TRBD1. Germline CDR1 and CDR2: SGHNT and YYREEE (reference sequence). CDR3 length equals 18 residues. Germline trimming cut 1 base from V and 2 bases from J; bases unmatched to any gene: 11. As DNA, the CDR3 is TGTGCCAGCAGCTTGCCCTTTTGGGCACAGGGGGCCACAGATACGCAGTATTTT. Translation gives CASSLPFWAQGATDTQYF. Together with reference TRBV5-4 and TRBJ2-3, the CDR3 gives the full variable domain: ETGVTQSPTHLIKTRGQQVTLRCSSQSGHNTVSWYQQALGQGPQFIFQYYREEENGRGNFPPRFSGLQFPNYSSELNVNALELDDSALYLCASSLPFWAQGATDTQYFGPGTRLTVL.

The gene calls are TRBV10-2 and TRBJ2-3, with a tentative D call TRBD2 (6 bases). CDR3 length: 19 amino acids. V gave up 0 bases and J gave up 2 bases, with 21 bases separating them. Per the germline V gene, CDR1 is WSHSY and CDR2 is SAAADI. This chain's CDR3 is CASSESDGTGLALTDTQYF. CDR3 bases: TGCGCCAGCAGTGAGTCAGATGGCACGGGACTGGCCCTCACAGATACGCAGTATTTT.

The V gene is TRBV19, the J gene TRBJ2-7, with D perhaps matching TRBD1 (5 bases). The germline V gene has CDR1 LNHDA and CDR2 SQIVND (reference sequence). This CDR3 spans 15 amino acids. Trimming removed 6 bases at V and 2 bases at J, with 17 bases between. In DNA form, the CDR3 reads TGTGCCAGTAGCACCGTTTACCAGGGCCCCTACGAGCAGTACTTC. Residues: CASSTVYQGPYEQYF. The variable domain in full, completed from reference TRBV19 and TRBJ2-7, reads DGGITQSPKYLFRKEGQNVTLSCEQNLNHDAMYWYRQDPGQGLRLIYYSQIVNDFQKGDIAEGYSVSREKKESFPLTVTSAQKNPTAFYLCASSTVYQGPYEQYFGPGTRLTVT.

The genes are TRBV7-3 and TRBJ2-5; 7 nucleotides match TRBD1. After removal of 5 bases from V and 5 bases from J, the junction contained 5 bases not matched to a gene. This CDR3 is 13 amino acids long. The V gene's germline CDR1 is SGHTA and CDR2 FQGTGA. CDR3 nucleotides: TGTGCCAGCAGCCCAGGGGGTGGGGAGACCCAGTACTTC. Translating it yields CASSPGGGETQYF.

On this clone: The CDR3 ends on some other residue instead of the conserved phenylalanine or tryptophan, so this is likely a read error. No DNA is shown, since the ends of the CDR3 on it are uncertain; the CDR3 is the one TCRdb lists. CDR3 residues: CASSRIQGSAMV. This chain links TRBV28 with TRBJ1-1; the table's D gene call, TRBD1, was not cross checked with the DNA. From germline, CDR1 is MDHEN and CDR2 SYDVKM. Counting both end residues, the CDR3 totals 12 amino acids.

The gene calls are TRBV18 and TRBJ2-5; TRBD1 matches at 7 bases. The CDR3 is 14 amino acids. After removal of 3 bases from V and 7 bases from J, the junction contained 8 bases not matched to a gene. Germline CDR1 and CDR2: KGHSH and LQKENI. CDR3 residues: CASSPGQEAVTQYF. The CDR3 coding sequence is TGTGCCAGCTCACCCGGACAGGAGGCGGTGACCCAGTACTTC.

The chain carries TRBV6-5 and TRBJ2-1, with 11 bases matching TRBD2. CDR1 and CDR2 (germline): MNHEY, SVGAGI. The CDR3 extends over 15 amino acids. The ends lost 8 bases at V and 12 bases at J; junction bases unmatched: 15. For the CDR3, the DNA is TGTGCCAGCGCCGACGGGGCTAGCGGGAGGCCCGGGCAGTTCTTC. It codes for CASADGASGRPGQFF.

The V gene is TRBV14, the J gene TRBJ2-7, with 13 bases lining up with TRBD2. Germline loops: CDR1 SGHDN, CDR2 FVKESK. J gave up 5 bases and V 1 base, and 26 bases lay outside the gene matches. The CDR3 has 23 residues. DNA for the CDR3: TGTGCCAGCAGCCAAGGTGTAGCCAGGAAAACCGGGACTAGCGGGAACTCTTTCCACGAGCAGTACTTC. Translation: CASSQGVARKTGTSGNSFHEQYF.

The chain employs TRBV6-4 and TRBJ1-5; 7 bases are a match to TRBD1. Germline V lookup: CDR1 MRHNA, CDR2 SNTAGT. The V segment lost 5 bases and the J segment 3 bases; nucleotides outside the gene matches: 7. There are 15 residues in the CDR3. The CDR3 spells CASSLNRGPNQPQHF. CDR3 DNA sequence: TGTGCCAGCAGTCTGAACAGGGGACCCAATCAGCCCCAGCATTTT.

The J gene is TRBJ2-1, the V gene TRBV6-6, with D possibly TRBD2 on 6 matching bases. The CDR3 runs 12 residues. V lost 5 bases, J lost 6 bases, and 8 bases lay in between. CDR1 is MNHNY and CDR2 is SVGAGI in the germline V gene (reference sequence). CDR3 residues: CASSPTSNEQFF. In nucleotides, the CDR3 is TGTGCCAGCAGTCCGACTAGCAATGAGCAGTTCTTC.

This chain links TRBV5-1 with TRBJ2-1; D ambiguous. CDR1 is SGHRS and CDR2 is YFSETQ in the germline V gene. The length of the CDR3 is 15 residues. V was clipped by 1 base and J by 0 bases, with 8 bases between them. CDR3 nucleotide sequence: TGCGCCAGCAGCTTGCCGGCTAGCTCCTACAATGAGCAGTTCTTC. It specifies CASSLPASSYNEQFF.

The CDR3 protein is CASSWTGGYTGELFF. The DNA of the CDR3 is TGTGCCAGCAGCTGGACAGGGGGCTACACCGGGGAGCTGTTTTTT. The V and J genes are TRBV7-9 and TRBJ2-2, with 11 bases fitting TRBD1. Per germline, CDR1 SEHNR and CDR2 FQNEAQ (reference sequence). The CDR3 consists of 15 residues. V gave up 4 bases and J gave up 3 bases; unmatched junction bases: 1. The whole variable domain, remainder taken from reference TRBV7-9 and TRBJ2-2, is DTGVSQNPRHKITKRGQNVTFRCDPISEHNRLYWYRQTLGQGPEFLTYFQNEAQLEKSRLLSDRFSAERPKGSFSTLEIQRTEQGDSAMYLCASSWTGGYTGELFFGEGSRLTVL.

V is TRBV7-9 and J is TRBJ2-3, with 8 bases identical to TRBD2. Unmatched junction bases numbered 7, after V lost 0 bases and J lost 2 bases. The CDR3 is 17 residues long. Germline V gene sequence: CDR1 SEHNR, CDR2 FQNEAQ (reference sequence). This chain's CDR3 is CASSLAGGGPSTDTQYF. The CDR3, as DNA: TGTGCCAGCAGCTTAGCCGGGGGGGGACCTTCCACAGATACGCAGTATTTT.

The V gene is TRBV5-4, the J gene TRBJ2-5; TRBD2 matches at 10 bases. The CDR3 runs to 15 residues. V shed 4 bases, J shed 2 bases, and the junction held 5 bases outside the gene matches. CDR1 is SGHNT and CDR2 is YYREEE in the germline V gene (reference sequence). The CDR3 region is CASSTGLATQETQYF. The CDR3 nucleotides read TGTGCCAGCAGCACGGGACTAGCGACTCAAGAGACCCAGTACTTC.